The 23 T cell receptor beta chains in this list originate from one sample, sequenced in a study of T cell changes during pregnancy in multiple sclerosis. The table came from immunoSEQ multiplex PCR; TCRdb's copy has only in-frame clones and leaves some out. The sample shows over 45,000 clones, over 75% of them seen only once. Source: CD4+ T cells from peripheral blood mononuclear cells, taken in the second trimester of pregnancy. The receptors come from a female donor with multiple sclerosis, enrolled in a pregnancy study.

The chain links TRBV7-9 to TRBJ2-2, with 7 bases aligning to TRBD2. The CDR3 has 16 residues. Germline V gives CDR1 SEHNR, CDR2 FQNEAQ (reference sequence). J lost 6 bases, V lost 6 bases, and 13 bases had no gene match. The CDR3 sequence is CASRSRTSVGSGELFF. CDR3 bases: TGTGCCAGCAGGAGCCGGACTAGTGTAGGGTCCGGGGAGCTGTTTTTT.

This rearrangement joins TRBV12-5 to TRBJ1-1; TRBD1 matches at 9 bases. This CDR3 has 13 amino acids. Germline V gene data show CDR1 as LGHNT and CDR2 as FRNRAP. The J segment lost 4 bases and the V segment lost 7 bases, leaving 4 bases of the junction unmatched. DNA for the CDR3: TGTGCTAGTGCCCTGACAGGGGGCACTGAAGCTTTCTTT. Its translation is CASALTGGTEAFF.

The V gene is TRBV7-6, the J gene TRBJ2-7; the match to TRBD1 covers 8 bases. The V segment lost 9 bases and the J segment 2 bases; nucleotides outside the gene matches: 15. The CDR3 totals 16 residues. The germline V gene has CDR1 SGHVS and CDR2 FNYEAQ. CDR3 protein: CARGDKDRGEAYEQYF. As DNA, the CDR3 is TGTGCCAGGGGAGATAAAGACAGGGGAGAGGCCTACGAGCAGTACTTC.

V is TRBV2 and J is TRBJ2-1; TRBD2 aligns across 7 bases. Germline V CDR1 and CDR2: SNHLY, FYNNEI. The junction had 11 bases not matched to a gene; V was cut back by 3 bases and J by 3 bases. CDR3 length equals 17 residues. DNA for the CDR3: TGTGCCAGCAGTGATTTGGGGCCGGGGGGTTTCTACAATGAGCAGTTCTTC. It translates to CASSDLGPGGFYNEQFF.

The CDR3 loop is CASSYQVGGTNTEAFF. The CDR3, as DNA: TGTGCCAGCAGTTACCAGGTAGGAGGGACGAACACTGAAGCTTTCTTT. The chain joins TRBV6-5 to TRBJ1-1; TRBD1 might be the D (5 bases). With 2 bases removed from V and 1 base from J, the gap between germline ends came to 14 bases. The germline CDR1 and CDR2 sequences are MNHEY and SVGAGI. This CDR3 spans 16 amino acids.

The chain employs TRBV2 and TRBJ1-4, with 9 bases fitting TRBD1. The CDR3 runs to 14 residues. Trimming took 9 bases from V and 8 from J; bases not matched to a gene: 10. Germline-derived CDR1 and CDR2 are SNHLY and FYNNEI. CDR3 protein: CASLDRGKREKLFF. As DNA, the CDR3 is TGTGCCAGTTTGGACAGGGGCAAGCGAGAAAAACTGTTTTTT.

The rearrangement uses TRBV4-2 and TRBJ2-7; unclear D gene. This CDR3 comprises 18 residues. Germline V CDR1 and CDR2: LGHNA, YNFKEQ. V was clipped by 0 bases and J by 3 bases, with 21 bases between them. The CDR3: CASSQDLPYGASHYEQYF. CDR3 nucleotides: TGTGCCAGCAGCCAAGATCTACCCTATGGAGCATCCCACTACGAGCAGTACTTC.

The chain links TRBV5-1 to TRBJ2-5, with 7 bases matching TRBD1. CDR3 length equals 14 residues. Germline V CDR1 and CDR2: SGHRS, YFSETQ. V lost 4 bases and J lost 1; bases outside the gene matches: 4. The DNA for the CDR3 is TGCGCCAGCAGCGGGGACAGAATCCAAGAGACCCAGTACTTC. Its translation is CASSGDRIQETQYF.

V and J are TRBV5-1 and TRBJ1-1; D remains unclear. CDR3 length equals 14 residues. Trimming stripped 0 bases from V and 1 base from J, with 7 bases between. In germline, CDR1 is SGHRS, CDR2 YFSETQ. CDR3 protein: CASSLEGRNTEAFF. CDR3 nucleotides: TGCGCCAGCAGCTTGGAAGGGAGGAACACTGAAGCTTTCTTT.

The chain uses TRBV28 and TRBJ1-1; possibly TRBD1 for D (5 bases). V was cut by 5 bases and J by 5 bases, with 9 bases left in between. Germline values: CDR1 MDHEN, CDR2 SYDVKM. This CDR3 has 12 residues. In DNA, the CDR3 is TGTGCCAGCAGTGGGGCCATAACTGAAGCTTTCTTT. Translating gives CASSGAITEAFF.

The chain carries TRBV7-2 and TRBJ2-5; TRBD2 matches at 7 bases. The ends lost 6 bases at V and 9 bases at J; junction bases unmatched: 22. Germline CDR1 and CDR2: SGHTA and FQGNSA. The CDR3 has 17 residues. The CDR3 nucleotides read TGTGCCAGCAGTTACCAAGGAGGCGGGAGTTACGGGGAGGCCCAGTACTTC. Encoded protein: CASSYQGGGSYGEAQYF.

This sequence joins TRBV5-1 and TRBJ2-3, with a possible D match to TRBD2 (6 bases). From germline, CDR1 is SGHRS and CDR2 YFSETQ. There are 14 residues in the CDR3. V lost 3 bases, J lost 2 bases, and 10 bases lay in between. In DNA form, the CDR3 reads TGCGCCAGCAGCTCGGGGACTTTCACAGATACGCAGTATTTT. It translates to CASSSGTFTDTQYF.

This clone was counted only a few times. This chain joins TRBV28 and TRBJ1-4; 8 bases fit TRBD1. V lost 7 bases and J lost 8; bases outside the gene matches: 9. The CDR3 totals 14 residues. Germline lookup yields CDR1 MDHEN and CDR2 SYDVKM. CDR3 DNA sequence: TGTGCCAGCACCCGACAGGGGACGAAAGAAAAACTGTTTTTT. Translation gives CASTRQGTKEKLFF.

The chain is built from TRBV30 and TRBJ2-7; 8 positions match TRBD2. The germline gives CDR1 GTSNPN, CDR2 SVGIG (reference sequence). V was pared by 4 bases and J by 2 bases, with 7 bases of the junction left unmatched. The CDR3 is 14 residues long. The CDR3 nucleotides are TGTGCCTGGAATAGCGGGACGAAAACCTACGAGCAGTACTTC. Amino acid sequence: CAWNSGTKTYEQYF.

This clone appeared a single time. The chain carries TRBV27 and TRBJ1-5, with TRBD1 matching 8 bases. The CDR3 has 17 residues. The V and J ends lost 4 bases and 3 bases, in that order; junction bases with no gene match: 11. Germline CDR1 reads MNHEY; CDR2 reads SMNVEV (reference sequence). In DNA, the CDR3 is TGTGCCAGCAGTTCCACTGCCGGGACAGGCTTCAATCAGCCCCAGCATTTT. It is translated as CASSSTAGTGFNQPQHF.

The J gene is TRBJ2-1, the V gene TRBV11-3; possibly TRBD2 for D (6 bases). The CDR3 extends over 15 amino acids. Germline V gene sequence: CDR1 SGHNT, CDR2 YENEEA. Trimming took off 0 bases at V and 0 bases at J, with 6 bases between the two ends. The CDR3 DNA reads TGTGCCAGCAGCTTAGAGACTAGCTCCTACAATGAGCAGTTCTTC. Amino acid sequence: CASSLETSSYNEQFF.

V gene TRBV25-1 combines with J gene TRBJ2-7; D is perhaps TRBD2 (6 bases). In germline, CDR1 is MGHDK, CDR2 SYGVNS. Between the trimmed V and J ends, which lost 10 bases and 1 base, there was a span of 14 bases. The CDR3 covers 13 residues. For the CDR3, the DNA is TGTGCCACCGGGGGACTTGGGTCCTACGAGCAGTACTTC. Translating it yields CATGGLGSYEQYF.

About this clone itself: The same CDR3 also results from other DNA sequences found in this sample. The chain employs TRBV7-3 and TRBJ2-5, with 8 bases that match TRBD2. CDR1 SGHTA and CDR2 FQGTGA come from the germline V gene. V gave up 2 bases and J gave up 5 bases; unmatched junction bases: 1. This CDR3 region has 13 residues. CDR3 loop: CASSLREGETQYF. CDR3 nucleotides: TGTGCCAGCAGCTTACGGGAGGGGGAGACCCAGTACTTC.

The chain combines TRBV27 with TRBJ2-7; tentatively, D is TRBD1 (6 bases). The CDR3 covers 15 residues. V dropped 10 bases and J dropped 0 bases, with 19 bases sitting between them. Germline-derived CDR1 and CDR2 are MNHEY and SMNVEV (reference sequence). The CDR3 coding sequence is TGTGCCACCGGAACCCTGGACAGAAGCTCCTACGAGCAGTACTTC. Translating it yields CATGTLDRSSYEQYF.

This chain links TRBV19 with TRBJ2-7; 7 bases match TRBD2. CDR3 length: 16 residues. J gave up 4 bases and V 5 bases, and 14 bases lay outside the gene matches. Germline V CDR1 and CDR2: LNHDA, SQIVND (reference sequence). CDR3 amino acids: CASSLWTSLIPYEQYF. In DNA form, the CDR3 reads TGTGCCAGTAGTTTATGGACTAGTTTGATCCCGTACGAGCAGTACTTC.

The gene calls are TRBV20-1 and TRBJ2-5, with D perhaps TRBD1 (6 bases). This CDR3 has 11 residues. V lost 7 bases and J lost 5, with 11 bases in between. Germline V gene data show CDR1 as DFQATT and CDR2 as SNEGSKA (reference sequence). CDR3 in amino acids: CSVGGPETQYF. The DNA for the CDR3 is TGCAGTGTAGGGGGTCCGGAGACCCAGTACTTC.

The chain combines TRBV5-6 with TRBJ1-2; 8 positions agree with TRBD1. The CDR3 extends over 16 amino acids. Germline V gives CDR1 SGHDT, CDR2 YYEEEE. The trim removed 4 bases at V and 4 bases at J, leaving 12 bases unmatched. The CDR3 protein is CASSPETGVDLYGYTF. The CDR3 DNA reads as TGTGCCAGCAGCCCCGAGACAGGGGTGGATCTCTATGGCTACACCTTC. Combining the CDR3 with reference TRBV5-6 and TRBJ1-2 gives the whole variable domain DAGVTQSPTHLIKTRGQQVTLRCSPKSGHDTVSWYQQALGQGPQFIFQYYEEEERQRGNFPDRFSGHQFPNYSSELNVNALLLGDSALYLCASSPETGVDLYGYTFGSGTRLTVV.

This clone appeared a single time. The chain couples TRBV27 to TRBJ2-3; the match to TRBD2 covers 7 bases. The V gene end was trimmed by 4 bases and the J gene end by 2 bases; junction bases not matched to a gene: 12. The CDR3 runs to 17 residues. In germline, CDR1 is MNHEY, CDR2 SMNVEV (reference sequence). As DNA, the CDR3 is TGTGCCAGCAGTTCTAGACGAGGGAGGGCCCTCACAGATACGCAGTATTTT. Encoded protein: CASSSRRGRALTDTQYF.